Presented here are 15 T cell receptor beta chains from one specimen sequenced in a study of T-cell reconstitution after alpha-beta-depleted transplantation in children. The authors prepared the TCRbeta library with unique molecular identifiers. MiXCR, run by TCRdb on the PCR reads, gives a single entry per CDR3 protein. The data hold 600,000 or so distinct CDR3 sequences, with 23% observed a single time. This specimen was PBMCs, mostly from graft donor cells, taken 360 days after TCRalphabeta/CD19-depleted stem cell transplant. The receptors derive from a boy under two years old who had a stem cell transplant for acute myeloid leukemia, so the T cells may come from the graft donor.

V gene TRBV6-1 combines with J gene TRBJ2-6; D remains unclear. The germline gives CDR1 MNHNS, CDR2 SASEGT. The CDR3 has 13 residues. V lost 6 bases and J 6 bases, leaving 9 bases between the germline ends. CDR3 nucleotide sequence: TGTGCCAGCAGCCTCCTTTCGGCCAACGTCCTGACTTTC. Amino acids: CASSLLSANVLTF.

This clonotype was seen a few times. Here the CDR3 reads CSARPRGNQPQHF. DNA for the CDR3: TGCAGTGCTAGACCCAGGGGCAATCAGCCCCAGCATTTT. The chain carries TRBV20-1 and TRBJ1-5; D is possibly TRBD1 (5 bases). Germline loops: CDR1 DFQATT, CDR2 SNEGSKA (reference sequence). There are 13 residues in the CDR3. V lost 2 bases and J lost 2, with 7 bases in between.

In this sample, this clonotype turned up many times. The rearrangement joins TRBV29-1 to TRBJ2-3, with D possibly matching TRBD2 (5 bases). CDR3 length: 13 amino acids. Deletions cut 4 bases from V and 2 bases from J, with 10 bases between. Germline V lookup: CDR1 SQVTM, CDR2 ANQGSEA. The CDR3 nucleotides are TGCAGCGTTGTTGGACTCCACACAGATACGCAGTATTTT. Its protein is CSVVGLHTDTQYF.

The CDR3 sequence: CASSLGNEKLFF. CDR3 in DNA: TGTGCCAGCAGCCTCGGGAATGAAAAACTGTTTTTT. The rearrangement uses TRBV12-3 or TRBV12-4 and TRBJ1-4; D not resolved. This CDR3 spans 12 amino acids. V dropped 6 bases and J dropped 5 bases, with 7 bases sitting between them.

This clonotype came up a few times. V and J are TRBV12-3 or TRBV12-4 and TRBJ2-7, with D possibly TRBD1 on 6 matching bases. The CDR3 is made up of 14 amino acids. The ends were cut back, 4 bases at V and 3 bases at J, with 13 bases in the middle. The CDR3 coding sequence is TGTGCCAGCAGTTCGGGGTTAGGGGGCTACGAGCAGTACTTC. This translates into CASSSGLGGYEQYF.

This chain joins TRBV7-8 and TRBJ1-4; 7 positions agree with TRBD1. V lost 3 bases to trimming and J lost 3 bases; unmatched junction nucleotides: 1. Germline V gene data show CDR1 as SGHVS and CDR2 as FQNEAQ. This CDR3 region has 14 residues. CDR3 nucleotides: TGTGCCAGCAGCTTGGACAGGTCTAATGAAAAACTGTTTTTT. Protein: CASSLDRSNEKLFF.

This clonotype showed up just a few times. The V gene is TRBV29-1, the J gene TRBJ2-6; a possible D gene is TRBD1 (5 bases). Trimming removed 4 bases from V and 0 bases from J, with 16 bases in between. Germline CDR1 is SQVTM and CDR2 is ANQGSEA. The CDR3 covers 17 residues. CDR3 in DNA: TGCAGCGTTGGGGGCCAGAAAAGGAACTCTGGGGCCAACGTCCTGACTTTC. It is translated as CSVGGQKRNSGANVLTF.

This clonotype occurred a few times. This chain connects TRBV6-1 to TRBJ1-5, with TRBD1 as a possible D gene (6 bases). The CDR3 consists of 13 residues. The V end was cut by 6 bases, the J end by 5 bases, with 11 bases between. The V gene's germline CDR1 is MNHNS and CDR2 SASEGT. The CDR3 DNA reads TGTGCCAGCAGCTGGAACAGGGATCAGCCCCAGCATTTT. Translating gives CASSWNRDQPQHF.

This clonotype was counted between two and nine times. J is TRBJ2-1 and V is TRBV6-5, with D perhaps matching TRBD2 (7 bases). Germline CDR1 reads MNHEY; CDR2 reads SVGAGI. The CDR3 consists of 16 residues. The V gene lost 5 bases and the J gene lost 4 bases, with 18 bases spanning the gap. CDR3 bases: TGTGCCAGCAGTCCCGCCTCTAGGGGGGGTTACAATGAGCAGTTCTTC. Its protein is CASSPASRGGYNEQFF.

This clonotype has only a few counts. V is TRBV6-2 or TRBV6-3 and J is TRBJ1-2, with a tentative D call TRBD1 (5 bases). The ends were cut back, 5 bases at V and 5 bases at J, with 21 bases in the middle. The CDR3 runs 16 residues. Germline assignment: CDR1 MNHEY and CDR2 SVGEGT. This chain's CDR3 is CASSPLGTRYKYGYTF. The CDR3 DNA follows: TGTGCCAGCAGTCCACTCGGGACCCGCTACAAATATGGCTACACCTTC.

This clonotype occurred a few times. The chain is built from TRBV5-1 and TRBJ2-3; D is uncertain. The germline CDR1 and CDR2 sequences are SGHRS and YFSETQ. The CDR3 loop spans 14 amino acids. V lost 0 bases to trimming and J lost 3 bases, with 8 bases between them. The CDR3: CASSLAALTDTQYF. CDR3 nucleotide sequence: TGCGCCAGCAGCTTGGCGGCTCTTACAGATACGCAGTATTTT.

The chain employs TRBV11-2 and TRBJ1-6; the D gene is possibly TRBD1 (5 bases). V was cut by 5 bases and J by 8 bases, with 19 bases left in between. Germline V lookup: CDR1 SGHAT, CDR2 FQNNGV. The CDR3 has 16 residues. The chain's CDR3 is CASSPPNPGVDSPLHF. DNA of the CDR3: TGTGCCAGCAGCCCCCCTAATCCGGGGGTGGATTCACCCCTCCACTTT.

This clonotype was seen at least ten times. The rearrangement links TRBV10-3 to TRBJ2-7, with 10 nucleotides matching TRBD2. From germline, CDR1 is ENHRY and CDR2 SYGVKD. V lost 6 bases, J lost 4 bases, and 3 bases stayed unmatched. The length of the CDR3 is 13 residues. The CDR3 region is CAIRETSGYEQYV. The CDR3 nucleotides read TGTGCCATCAGGGAGACTAGCGGGTACGAGCAGTACGTC.

This clonotype was recorded at least ten times. The V gene is TRBV5-1, the J gene TRBJ2-7, with 8 bases aligning to TRBD1. V lost 4 bases to trimming and J lost 3 bases; unmatched junction nucleotides: 6. Germline values: CDR1 SGHRS, CDR2 YFSETQ. This CDR3 is 14 amino acids long. The CDR3 region is CASSTGQGNYEQYV. In nucleotides, the CDR3 is TGCGCCAGCAGCACAGGACAGGGAAACTACGAGCAGTACGTC.

This clonotype was seen ten or more times. This sequence joins TRBV15 and TRBJ2-7; D is unclear. The CDR3 is 14 amino acids. The V gene lost 3 bases and the J gene lost 1 base, with 10 bases spanning the gap. Germline CDR1 reads LNHNV; CDR2 reads YYDKDF (reference sequence). The CDR3 region has the DNA TGTGCCACCAGCAGGGAAGGGATTTCCTACGAGCAGTACTTC. Residues: CATSREGISYEQYF.